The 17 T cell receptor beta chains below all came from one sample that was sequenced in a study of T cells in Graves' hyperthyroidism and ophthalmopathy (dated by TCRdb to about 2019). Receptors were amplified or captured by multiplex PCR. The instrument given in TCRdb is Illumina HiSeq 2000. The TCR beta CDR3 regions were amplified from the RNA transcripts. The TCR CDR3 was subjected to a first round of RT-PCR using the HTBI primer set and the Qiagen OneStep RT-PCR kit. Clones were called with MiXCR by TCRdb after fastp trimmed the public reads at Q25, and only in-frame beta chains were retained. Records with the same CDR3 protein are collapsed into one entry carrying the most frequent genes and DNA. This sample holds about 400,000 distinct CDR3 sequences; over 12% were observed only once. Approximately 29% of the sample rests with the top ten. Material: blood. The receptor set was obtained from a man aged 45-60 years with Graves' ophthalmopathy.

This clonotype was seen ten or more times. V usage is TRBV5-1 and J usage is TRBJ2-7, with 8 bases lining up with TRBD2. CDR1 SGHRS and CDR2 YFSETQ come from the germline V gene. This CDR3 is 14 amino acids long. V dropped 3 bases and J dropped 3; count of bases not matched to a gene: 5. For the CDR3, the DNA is TGCGCCAGCAGCTCGGGACTAGGTTACTACGAGCAGTACTTC. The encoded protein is CASSSGLGYYEQYF.

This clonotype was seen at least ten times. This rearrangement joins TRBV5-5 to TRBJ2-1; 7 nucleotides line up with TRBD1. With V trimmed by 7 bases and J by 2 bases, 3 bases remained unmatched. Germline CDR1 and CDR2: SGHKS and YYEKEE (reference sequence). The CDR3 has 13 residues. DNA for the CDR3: TGTGCCAGCGGACAGGCGACCTACAATGAGCAGTTCTTC. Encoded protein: CASGQATYNEQFF.

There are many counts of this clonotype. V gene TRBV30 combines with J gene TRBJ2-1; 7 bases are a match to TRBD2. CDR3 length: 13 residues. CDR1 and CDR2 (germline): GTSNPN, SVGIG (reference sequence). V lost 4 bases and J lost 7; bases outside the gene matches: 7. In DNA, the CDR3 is TGTGCCTGGACTAGCGGCAATCGGAATGAGCAGTTCTTC. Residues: CAWTSGNRNEQFF.

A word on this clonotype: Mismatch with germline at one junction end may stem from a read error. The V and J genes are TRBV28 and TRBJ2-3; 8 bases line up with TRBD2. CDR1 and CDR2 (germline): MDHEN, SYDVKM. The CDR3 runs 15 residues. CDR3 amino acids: CASSLLAGRTGTQYF. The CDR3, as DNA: TGTGCCAGCAGTTTACTAGCGGGTCGCACAGGTACGCAGTATTTT. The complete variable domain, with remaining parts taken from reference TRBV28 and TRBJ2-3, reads DVKVTQSSRYLVKRTGEKVFLECVQDMDHENMFWYRQDPGLGLRLIYFSYDVKMKEKGDIPEGYSVSREKKERFSLILESASTNQTSMYLCASSLLAGRTGTQYFGPGTRLTVL.

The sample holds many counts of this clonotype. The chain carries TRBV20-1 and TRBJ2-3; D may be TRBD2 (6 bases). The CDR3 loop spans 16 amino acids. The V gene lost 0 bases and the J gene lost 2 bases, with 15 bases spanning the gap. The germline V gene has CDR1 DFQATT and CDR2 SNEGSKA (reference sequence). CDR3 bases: TGCAGTGCTAGAGATGGCGCGGGGACCTACACAGATACGCAGTATTTT. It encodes CSARDGAGTYTDTQYF.

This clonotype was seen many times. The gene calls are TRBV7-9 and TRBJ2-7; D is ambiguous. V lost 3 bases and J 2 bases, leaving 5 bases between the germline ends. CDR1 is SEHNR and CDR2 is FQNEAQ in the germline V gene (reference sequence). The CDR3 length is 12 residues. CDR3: CASSFGAYEQYF. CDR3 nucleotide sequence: TGTGCCAGCAGCTTCGGCGCCTACGAGCAGTACTTC.

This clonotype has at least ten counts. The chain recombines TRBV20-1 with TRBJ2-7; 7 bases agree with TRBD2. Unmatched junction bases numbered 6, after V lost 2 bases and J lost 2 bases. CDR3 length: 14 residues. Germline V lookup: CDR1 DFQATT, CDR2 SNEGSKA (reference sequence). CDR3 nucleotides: TGCAGTGCTAGATCGGCGGGAGAGGCCTACGAGCAGTACTTC. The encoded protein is CSARSAGEAYEQYF.

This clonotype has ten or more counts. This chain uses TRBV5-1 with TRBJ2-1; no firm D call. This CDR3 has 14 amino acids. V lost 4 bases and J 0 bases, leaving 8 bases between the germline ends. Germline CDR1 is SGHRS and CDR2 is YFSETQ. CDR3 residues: CASSPFSSYNEQFF. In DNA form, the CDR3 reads TGCGCCAGCAGCCCTTTTAGCTCCTACAATGAGCAGTTCTTC.

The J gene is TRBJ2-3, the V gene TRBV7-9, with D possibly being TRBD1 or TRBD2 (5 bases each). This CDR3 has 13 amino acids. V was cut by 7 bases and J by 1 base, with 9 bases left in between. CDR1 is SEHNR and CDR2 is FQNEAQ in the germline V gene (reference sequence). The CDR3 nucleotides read TGTGCCAGCACTCTGGGGGGCACAGATACGCAGTATTTT. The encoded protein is CASTLGGTDTQYF.

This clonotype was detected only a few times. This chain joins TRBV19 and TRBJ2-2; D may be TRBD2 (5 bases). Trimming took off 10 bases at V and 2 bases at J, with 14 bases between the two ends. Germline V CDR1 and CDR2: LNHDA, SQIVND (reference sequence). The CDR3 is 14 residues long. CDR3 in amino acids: CATAGLANTGELFF. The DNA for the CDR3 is TGTGCCACTGCCGGCCTAGCTAACACCGGGGAGCTGTTTTTT.

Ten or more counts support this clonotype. In nucleotides, the CDR3 is TGTGCCAGCAGTTTTTGGGCGGGGGCTAGCACAGATACGCAGTATTTT. The encoded protein is CASSFWAGASTDTQYF. The chain recombines TRBV28 with TRBJ2-3; D may be TRBD2 (7 bases). Germline V gene sequence: CDR1 MDHEN, CDR2 SYDVKM. This CDR3 region has 16 residues. V was trimmed by 3 bases and J by 0 bases, leaving 13 bases between them.

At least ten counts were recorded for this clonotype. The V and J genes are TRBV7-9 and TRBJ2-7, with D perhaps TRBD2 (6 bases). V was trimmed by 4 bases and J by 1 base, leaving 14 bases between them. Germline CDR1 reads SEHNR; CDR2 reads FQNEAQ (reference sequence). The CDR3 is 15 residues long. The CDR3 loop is CASSSGGHYSYEQYF. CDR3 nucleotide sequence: TGTGCCAGCAGCTCCGGAGGGCATTATTCCTACGAGCAGTACTTC.

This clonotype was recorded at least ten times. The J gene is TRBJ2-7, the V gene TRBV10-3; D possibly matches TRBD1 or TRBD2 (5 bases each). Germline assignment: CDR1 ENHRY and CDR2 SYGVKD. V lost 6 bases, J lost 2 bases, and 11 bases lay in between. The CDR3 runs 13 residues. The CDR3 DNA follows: TGTGCCATCAGGGGGGACCGCGCCTACGAGCAGTACTTC. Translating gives CAIRGDRAYEQYF.

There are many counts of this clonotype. The chain's CDR3 is CASRPGGSGNQPQHF. CDR3 in DNA: TGTGCCAGCCGGCCCGGGGGGTCGGGCAATCAGCCCCAGCATTTT. The V gene is TRBV12-3 or TRBV12-4, the J gene TRBJ1-5, with D possibly matching TRBD1 (5 bases). The length of the CDR3 is 15 residues. Trimming removed 8 bases from V and 2 bases from J, with 16 bases in between.

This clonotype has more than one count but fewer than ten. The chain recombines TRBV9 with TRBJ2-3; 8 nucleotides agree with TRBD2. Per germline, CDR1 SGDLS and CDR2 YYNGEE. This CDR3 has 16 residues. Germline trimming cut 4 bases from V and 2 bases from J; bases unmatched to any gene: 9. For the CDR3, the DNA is TGTGCCAGCAGCCTCCGGGAGGGTCTACTCACAGATACGCAGTATTTT. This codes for CASSLREGLLTDTQYF.

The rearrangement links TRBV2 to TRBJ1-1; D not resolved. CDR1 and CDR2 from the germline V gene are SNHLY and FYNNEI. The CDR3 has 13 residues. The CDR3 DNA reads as TGTACAACAGCAAGCGGACGGAACACTGAAGCTTTCTTT. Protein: CTTASGRNTEAFF.

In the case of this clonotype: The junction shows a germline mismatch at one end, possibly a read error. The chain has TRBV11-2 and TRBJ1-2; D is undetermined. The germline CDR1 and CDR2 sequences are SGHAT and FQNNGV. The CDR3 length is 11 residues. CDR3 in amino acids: CASSEPTPTSF. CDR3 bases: TGTGCCAGCAGCGAGCCCACTCCCACTTCCTTC.